The 30 T cell receptor beta chains below come from one sample, sequenced in a study of cytomegalovirus exposure and HLA in healthy donors (dated by TCRdb to about 2017). The library relied on the immunoSEQ multiplex PCR assay. TCRdb holds this immuneACCESS table with in-frame rearrangements only. Some clones are missing; in checked studies, unresolved V genes explain under half, and the rest has no known cause. This sample gives some 150,000 clones in total; around 90% of them show up just once. The top ten constitute under 8% of the sample. Sequenced material: PBMCs. These receptors were taken from a woman aged 25-40 years in good health and CMV-seropositive.

The J gene is TRBJ2-3, the V gene TRBV4-1; D may be TRBD1 (6 bases). The germline CDR1 and CDR2 sequences are MGHRA and YSYEKL. The V end was cut by 1 base, the J end by 5 bases, with 7 bases between. There are 13 residues in the CDR3. CDR3: CASSQVRGDTQYF. CDR3 DNA sequence: TGCGCCAGCAGCCAAGTCAGGGGAGATACGCAGTATTTT.

Only a few counts were recorded for this clone. The V and J genes are TRBV11-2 and TRBJ1-2, with TRBD1 matching 7 bases. V was pared by 2 bases and J by 2 bases, with 5 bases of the junction left unmatched. The CDR3 has 15 amino acids. Germline loops: CDR1 SGHAT, CDR2 FQNNGV. This CDR3 reads CASSLHSTGNYGYTF. In DNA, the CDR3 is TGTGCCAGCAGCTTACACTCGACAGGGAACTATGGCTACACCTTC.

This clone was seen a single time. The CDR3 DNA is TGTGCCAGCAGCGACGCGGTGGGAGTTGGGCAAGAGACCCAGTACTTC. Translating gives CASSDAVGVGQETQYF. The chain carries TRBV5-4 and TRBJ2-5; D perhaps matches TRBD2 (5 bases). This CDR3 spans 16 amino acids. Germline V gives CDR1 SGHNT, CDR2 YYREEE (reference sequence). V was trimmed by 4 bases and J by 2 bases, leaving 18 bases between them.

The chain links TRBV7-2 to TRBJ1-2; no clear D gene. CDR1 SGHTA and CDR2 FQGNSA come from the germline V gene. Trimming took off 2 bases at V and 3 bases at J, with 13 bases between the two ends. This CDR3 is built from 15 residues. Written as DNA, the CDR3 is TGTGCCAGCAGCTTAAAGATGACAAATTACTATGGCTACACCTTC. The encoded protein is CASSLKMTNYYGYTF.

In its sample, this clone was seen once. This sequence joins TRBV29-1 and TRBJ1-2; D perhaps matches TRBD1 (6 bases). The ends were cut back, 0 bases at V and 4 bases at J, with 12 bases in the middle. Germline CDR1 is SQVTM and CDR2 is ANQGSEA. The CDR3 runs 14 residues. CDR3 protein: CSVEDGDKSYGYTF. CDR3 in DNA: TGCAGCGTTGAAGATGGGGACAAGTCCTATGGCTACACCTTC.

This chain links TRBV28 with TRBJ2-1; D may be TRBD1 (6 bases). This CDR3 is built from 12 residues. Germline CDR1 is MDHEN and CDR2 is SYDVKM. V was cut by 7 bases and J by 8 bases, with 12 bases left in between. CDR3 DNA sequence: TGTGCCAGCATCTCGGGACAACATGAGCAGTTCTTC. Residues: CASISGQHEQFF.

The genes are TRBV5-1 and TRBJ2-7; 13 bases map to TRBD2. The CDR3 covers 15 residues. Germline CDR1 SGHRS, CDR2 YFSETQ. The junction had 4 bases not matched to a gene; V was cut back by 4 bases and J by 3 bases. CDR3 residues: CASSVGLAGVYEQYF. The CDR3 bases are TGCGCCAGCAGCGTCGGACTAGCGGGAGTCTACGAGCAGTACTTC.

The chain couples TRBV2 to TRBJ2-7, with no clear D. The V and J ends lost 0 bases and 3 bases respectively, with 9 bases between them. This CDR3 is 14 amino acids long. The germline CDR1 and CDR2 sequences are SNHLY and FYNNEI. The CDR3 region has the DNA TGTGCCAGCAGTGAAGCGGGCCGGAACTACGAGCAGTACTTC. This encodes CASSEAGRNYEQYF.

This chain connects TRBV9 to TRBJ1-1, with 8 bases aligning to TRBD1. After removal of 3 bases from V and 5 bases from J, the junction contained 12 bases not matched to a gene. Looked up from germline, CDR1 is SGDLS and CDR2 is YYNGEE. The CDR3 consists of 16 residues. CDR3 sequence: CASSDPAGGSGTEAFF. CDR3 in DNA: TGTGCCAGCAGCGATCCGGCAGGGGGCTCGGGAACTGAAGCTTTCTTT.

The chain employs TRBV2 and TRBJ2-3, with TRBD1 matching 7 bases. V shed 8 bases and J 6 bases; nucleotides not matched to a gene: 14. CDR3 length: 15 amino acids. Germline-derived CDR1 and CDR2 are SNHLY and FYNNEI. Written as DNA, the CDR3 is TGTGCCAGCCCCCCCCGGGACAGCGCCTTTGATACGCAGTATTTT. Translating gives CASPPRDSAFDTQYF.

The V and J genes are TRBV2 and TRBJ1-6; 9 positions agree with TRBD1. The V segment lost 5 bases and the J segment 7 bases; nucleotides outside the gene matches: 3. Germline V lookup: CDR1 SNHLY, CDR2 FYNNEI. The CDR3 has 14 amino acids. The CDR3 reads CASSRDRVNSPLHF. CDR3 DNA sequence: TGTGCCAGCAGTCGGGACAGGGTGAATTCACCCCTCCACTTT.

This chain uses TRBV12-5 with TRBJ2-1, with D perhaps TRBD1 (6 bases). This CDR3 has 14 amino acids. Trimming removed 5 bases at V and 5 bases at J, with 13 bases between. The V gene's germline CDR1 is LGHNT and CDR2 FRNRAP. CDR3 amino acids: CASGTGQTDNEQFF. The CDR3, as DNA: TGTGCTAGTGGTACGGGACAAACGGACAATGAGCAGTTCTTC. Full variable domain (outside the CDR3, taken from reference TRBV12-5 and TRBJ2-1): DARVTQTPRHKVTEMGQEVTMRCQPILGHNTVFWYRQTMMQGLELLAYFRNRAPLDDSGMPKDRFSAEMPDATLATLKIQPSEPRDSAVYFCASGTGQTDNEQFFGPGTRLTVL.

This clone was seen only once. As DNA, the CDR3 is TGTGCCAGCAGCAAAGCGGGAGGATCCTACAATGAGCAGTTCTTC. This codes for CASSKAGGSYNEQFF. This chain joins TRBV7-7 and TRBJ2-1; TRBD2 agrees at 9 bases. Germline CDR1 is SSHAT and CDR2 is FNYEAQ (reference sequence). The CDR3 contains 15 residues. V shed 5 bases and J 1 base; nucleotides not matched to a gene: 3.

This clone showed up just once. The rearrangement uses TRBV5-1 and TRBJ1-1, with a tentative D call TRBD1 (5 bases). V gave up 4 bases and J gave up 1 base, with 8 bases separating them. Germline assignment: CDR1 SGHRS and CDR2 YFSETQ. The CDR3 loop spans 13 amino acids. CDR3 sequence: CASSQGQNTEAFF. CDR3 DNA: TGCGCCAGCAGCCAAGGACAGAACACTGAAGCTTTCTTT.

The V gene is TRBV9, the J gene TRBJ1-1; D remains unclear. CDR1 and CDR2 (germline): SGDLS, YYNGEE. V gave up 1 base and J gave up 2 bases, with 6 bases separating them. The CDR3 extends over 13 amino acids. The DNA of the CDR3 is TGTGCCAGCAGCGTACAAACTAACACTGAAGCTTTCTTT. Its protein product is CASSVQTNTEAFF.

The genes are TRBV4-2 and TRBJ2-7, with D perhaps TRBD2 (6 bases). The CDR3 is 14 amino acids. Looked up from germline, CDR1 is LGHNA and CDR2 is YNFKEQ. V was pared by 4 bases and J by 4 bases, with 14 bases between. CDR3 sequence: CASSPRDSPYEQYF. The DNA of the CDR3 is TGTGCCAGCAGCCCACGGGACTCACCTTACGAGCAGTACTTC.

This sequence joins TRBV2 and TRBJ2-3; a weak D match, TRBD2 (5 bases). The CDR3 is 15 amino acids. The V and J ends lost 6 bases and 2 bases respectively, with 15 bases between them. Per germline, CDR1 SNHLY and CDR2 FYNNEI. The CDR3 sequence is CASSPEATATDTQYF. As DNA, the CDR3 is TGTGCCAGCAGCCCGGAGGCTACAGCCACAGATACGCAGTATTTT.

The chain recombines TRBV7-8 with TRBJ1-4; D may be TRBD1 (6 bases). Deletions cut 1 base from V and 7 bases from J, with 10 bases between. The CDR3 consists of 14 residues. Looked up from germline, CDR1 is SGHVS and CDR2 is FQNEAQ. CDR3 sequence reads: CASSLGTETEKLFF. The DNA for the CDR3 is TGTGCCAGCAGCTTAGGGACAGAAACTGAAAAACTGTTTTTT.

Written as DNA, the CDR3 is TGTGCCAGCAGCGTAGTCGGGTTCGGGAGGGGCCGGTTGAATGAGCAGTTCTTC. Protein sequence: CASSVVGFGRGRLNEQFF. The chain employs TRBV9 and TRBJ2-1, with 8 bases identical to TRBD2. This CDR3 has 18 residues. Germline V CDR1 and CDR2: SGDLS, YYNGEE. J was trimmed by 7 bases and V by 0 bases; bases with no gene match: 15. Full variable domain (missing parts from reference TRBV9 and TRBJ2-1): DSGVTQTPKHLITATGQRVTLRCSPRSGDLSVYWYQQSLDQGLQFLIQYYNGEERAKGNILERFSAQQFPDLHSELNLSSLELGDSALYFCASSVVGFGRGRLNEQFFGPGTRLTVL.

The chain links TRBV7-8 to TRBJ2-2; D call uncertain. V was trimmed by 2 bases and J by 8 bases, leaving 6 bases between them. The CDR3 extends over 12 amino acids. CDR1 and CDR2 (germline): SGHVS, FQNEAQ. CDR3 loop: CASSLLEGELFF. CDR3 DNA: TGTGCCAGCAGCTTACTTGAGGGGGAGCTGTTTTTT.

The V call is TRBV27, the J call TRBJ2-2; tentatively, D is TRBD1 (5 bases). This CDR3 has 14 amino acids. V gave up 2 bases and J gave up 1 base, with 5 bases separating them. Germline-derived CDR1 and CDR2 are MNHEY and SMNVEV (reference sequence). CDR3 DNA sequence: TGTGCCAGCAGTTTACAGGGGAACACCGGGGAGCTGTTTTTT. It specifies CASSLQGNTGELFF.

CDR3 region: CASSYITSGLSYNEQFF. As DNA, the CDR3 is TGCGCCAGCAGCTACATTACTAGCGGTCTCTCCTACAATGAGCAGTTCTTC. The V gene is TRBV5-1, the J gene TRBJ2-1, with TRBD2 matching over 8 bases. This CDR3 is 17 amino acids long. V lost 3 bases and J lost 0; bases outside the gene matches: 8. Germline V gives CDR1 SGHRS, CDR2 YFSETQ. The full variable domain, in which reference TRBV5-1 and TRBJ2-1 provide the parts outside the CDR3, is KAGVTQTPRYLIKTRGQQVTLSCSPISGHRSVSWYQQTPGQGLQFLFEYFSETQRNKGNFPGRFSGRQFSNSRSEMNVSTLELGDSALYLCASSYITSGLSYNEQFFGPGTRLTVL.

This clone turned up a few times. The chain joins TRBV10-3 to TRBJ2-7; a possible D gene is TRBD1 (5 bases). Germline assignment: CDR1 ENHRY and CDR2 SYGVKD. V was cut by 3 bases and J by 4 bases, with 10 bases left in between. The CDR3 has 13 amino acids. The chain's CDR3 is CAISEGAGYEQYF. Written as DNA, the CDR3 is TGTGCCATCAGTGAAGGGGCAGGGTACGAGCAGTACTTC.

The V call is TRBV27, the J call TRBJ1-1; D perhaps matches TRBD1 (6 bases). V was clipped by 8 bases and J by 0 bases, with 13 bases between them. The CDR3 has 14 residues. Looked up from germline, CDR1 is MNHEY and CDR2 is SMNVEV (reference sequence). CDR3 sequence: CASGAGQLNTEAFF. The CDR3 DNA sequence: TGTGCCAGCGGAGCAGGACAGCTGAACACTGAAGCTTTCTTT.

This chain joins TRBV4-1 and TRBJ2-2; no firm D call. V was clipped by 1 base and J by 7 bases, with 7 bases between them. This CDR3 contains 13 residues. Germline values: CDR1 MGHRA, CDR2 YSYEKL. CDR3: CASSQGAFGELFF. CDR3 DNA: TGCGCCAGCAGCCAAGGGGCGTTCGGGGAGCTGTTTTTT.

The chain employs TRBV27 and TRBJ2-3; no clear D. The CDR3 spans 17 residues. V lost 4 bases to trimming and J lost 0 bases, with 17 bases between them. Per germline, CDR1 MNHEY and CDR2 SMNVEV (reference sequence). The CDR3: CASSWSPGPTSTDTQYF. CDR3 coding DNA: TGTGCCAGCAGTTGGTCGCCCGGTCCTACCAGCACAGATACGCAGTATTTT.

This rearrangement joins TRBV7-8 to TRBJ1-6; 7 nucleotides agree with TRBD1. Looked up from germline, CDR1 is SGHVS and CDR2 is FQNEAQ. Trimming cost V 2 bases and J 0 bases; bases outside gene matches: 10. The CDR3 spans 19 residues. The CDR3 DNA reads TGTGCCAGCAGCTTATTACTGGGACAGTTGAGCTCCTATAATTCACCCCTCCACTTT. Amino acid sequence: CASSLLLGQLSSYNSPLHF. The full variable domain, with the rest looked up from reference TRBV7-8 and TRBJ1-6, is GAGVSQSPRYKVAKRGQDVALRCDPISGHVSLFWYQQALGQGPEFLTYFQNEAQLDKSGLPSDRFFAERPEGSVSTLKIQRTQQEDSAVYLCASSLLLGQLSSYNSPLHFGNGTRLTVT.

This rearrangement joins TRBV9 to TRBJ2-3, with 10 bases aligning to TRBD2. From germline, CDR1 is SGDLS and CDR2 YYNGEE. The length of the CDR3 is 15 residues. The trim removed 1 base at V and 6 bases at J, leaving 5 bases unmatched. The CDR3 nucleotides are TGTGCCAGCAGCGTAACTAGCGGGGACTTTGATACGCAGTATTTT. Translated, it gives CASSVTSGDFDTQYF.

This sequence joins TRBV5-5 and TRBJ2-3; perhaps TRBD1 as D (7 bases). V lost 4 bases and J lost 0, with 12 bases in between. The CDR3 is made up of 15 amino acids. Germline V gene data show CDR1 as SGHKS and CDR2 as YYEKEE (reference sequence). CDR3 loop: CASSAGQTSTDTQYF. CDR3 DNA sequence: TGTGCCAGCAGCGCGGGACAGACGAGCACAGATACGCAGTATTTT.

The gene calls are TRBV21-1 and TRBJ2-1; the DNA was not compared with TRBD2, the D call given in the table. TRBV21-1 is a pseudogene locus. The CDR3 has 14 amino acids. The CDR3 sequence: CASSKLAGGQRKFF. As DNA, the CDR3 is TGTGCCAGCAGCAAACTAGCGGGGGGGCAACGGAAGTTCTTC.